The rows below give T cell receptor beta chains drawn from one sample of a study of regulatory T cells in long-lasting Graves disease. TCRdb called the multiplex PCR reads again in MiXCR, with one record for every CDR3 protein. Here the sample spans about 200,000 distinct CDR3 sequences, approximately 19% being singletons. This same sample was also part of a study on T cells in Graves' hyperthyroidism and ophthalmopathy.

Specimen: peripheral blood mononuclear cells (PBMCs), collected at new diagnosis, from a patient treated with antithyroid drugs. These receptors all come from a woman under 40 with Graves disease. Both conserved end residues are part of each CDR3. Fields, in order: CDR3 length, J gene, D gene, clone size, V gene, CDR3 protein, CDR3 DNA. A D gene is named only where the DNA matches it firmly. Expanded clones get a size class; other rows say once, few or many, or leave the size out.

16 TRBJ2-2 TRBD1 NA TRBV30 CAWSVGDRGWSGELFF TGTGCCTGGAGTGTTGGGGACAGGGGGTGGTCCGGGGAGCTGTTTTTT
15 TRBJ2-7 NA many TRBV9 CASSVGGGGPYEQYF TGTGCCAGCAGCGTAGGTGGAGGGGGCCCCTACGAGCAGTACTTC
17 TRBJ1-1 TRBD1 many TRBV6-1 CASSHRDSRPLNTEAFF TGTGCCAGCAGTCACCGGGACAGCCGGCCGCTGAACACTGAAGCTTTCTTT
16 TRBJ2-1 TRBD2 few TRBV19 CASKVKTSGGYNEQFF TGTGCCAGTAAAGTGAAGACTAGCGGGGGTTACAATGAGCAGTTCTTC
11 TRBJ1-1 NA many TRBV2 CASSEGVGAFF TGTGCCAGCAGTGAGGGGGTTGGGGCTTTCTTT
16 TRBJ2-2 TRBD1 many TRBV12-3/TRBV12-4 CASRGTGGPRTGELFF TGTGCCAGCAGAGGGACAGGGGGCCCGAGGACCGGGGAGCTGTTTTTT
15 TRBJ1-3 NA many TRBV12-3/TRBV12-4 CASRATGGSGNTIYF TGTGCCAGCAGAGCTACGGGGGGCTCTGGAAACACCATATATTTT
17 TRBJ2-5 TRBD2 NA TRBV7-9 CASSLGVAGVAGETQYF TGTGCCAGCAGCCTAGGCGTAGCGGGAGTGGCCGGGGAGACCCAGTACTTC
17 TRBJ2-5 TRBD1 many TRBV20-1 CSARARYLGQGDETQYF TGCAGTGCTAGAGCTAGATACTTGGGACAGGGGGACGAGACCCAGTACTTC
15 TRBJ1-2 NA many TRBV5-1 CASSLDLAGNYGYTF TGCGCCAGCAGCTTGGATTTGGCGGGGAACTATGGCTACACCTTC
18 TRBJ1-3 NA many TRBV12-3/TRBV12-4 CASTGDVGGGSPGNTIYF TGTGCCAGCACTGGCGATGTTGGGGGCGGCAGTCCTGGAAACACCATATATTTT
17 TRBJ1-5 TRBD1 many TRBV5-1 CASSPGTGGGSNQPQHF TGCGCCAGCAGTCCCGGGACAGGGGGCGGGAGCAATCAGCCCCAGCATTTT
16 TRBJ2-1 TRBD2 many TRBV5-4 CASSLHVGGAGNEQFF TGTGCCAGCAGCTTGCACGTCGGGGGGGCCGGGAATGAGCAGTTCTTC
13 TRBJ1-5 NA many TRBV9 CASSSTSNQPQHF TGTGCCAGCAGCTCCACTAGCAATCAGCCCCAGCATTTT
12 TRBJ1-2 NA few TRBV7-9 CASSLTPPLCTF TGTGCCAGCAGCTTAACCCCCCCCCTATGCACCTTC
17 TRBJ1-3 NA many TRBV6-5 CASSYNPTWGHRNTIYF TGTGCCAGCAGTTACAACCCTACCTGGGGGCATAGAAACACCATATATTTT
14 TRBJ2-7 NA few TRBV28 CASSLWAGPYEQYF TGTGCCAGCAGTTTATGGGCAGGGCCCTACGAGCAGTACTTC
14 TRBJ1-1 NA many TRBV19 CASTLGRMNTEAFF TGTGCCAGCACCCTCGGACGGATGAACACTGAAGCTTTCTTT
17 TRBJ2-5 NA many TRBV19 CASSRGTGTGGSETQYF TGTGCCAGTAGTAGGGGTACAGGGACCGGGGGGTCCGAGACCCAGTACTTC
16 TRBJ2-1 TRBD2 many TRBV19 CASSPLYGRGTNEQFF TGTGCCAGTAGTCCTCTTTATGGGAGGGGAACCAATGAGCAGTTCTTC
15 TRBJ1-2 NA many TRBV11-2 CASSLGAGLYYGYTF TGTGCCAGCAGCTTAGGGGCCGGGTTGTACTATGGCTACACCTTC
16 TRBJ1-2 TRBD1 few TRBV18 CASSQPGQGGNHGYTF TGTGCCAGCTCGCAACCGGGACAGGGTGGCAACCATGGCTACACCTTC
15 TRBJ2-5 TRBD1 NA TRBV18 CASSPPTGFQETQYF TGTGCCAGCTCACCGCCGACAGGGTTCCAAGAGACCCAGTACTTC